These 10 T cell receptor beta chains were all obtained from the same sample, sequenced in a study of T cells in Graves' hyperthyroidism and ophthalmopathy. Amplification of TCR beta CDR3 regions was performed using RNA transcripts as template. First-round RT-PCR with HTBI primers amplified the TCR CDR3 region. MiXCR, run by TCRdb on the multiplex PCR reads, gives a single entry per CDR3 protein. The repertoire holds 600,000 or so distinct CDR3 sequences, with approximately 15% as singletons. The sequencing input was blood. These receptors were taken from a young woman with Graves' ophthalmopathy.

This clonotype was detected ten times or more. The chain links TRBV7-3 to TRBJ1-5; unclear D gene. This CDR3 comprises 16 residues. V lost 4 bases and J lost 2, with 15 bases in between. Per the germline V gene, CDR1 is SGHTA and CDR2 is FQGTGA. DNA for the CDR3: TGTGCCAGCAGCTCCAGGAACCCAGAGGGCAATCAGCCCCAGCATTTT. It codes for CASSSRNPEGNQPQHF. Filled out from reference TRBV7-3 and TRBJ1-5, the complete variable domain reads GAGVSQTPSNKVTEKGKYVELRCDPISGHTALYWYRQSLGQGPEFLIYFQGTGAADDSGLPNDRFFAVRPEGSVSTLKIQRTERGDSAVYLCASSSRNPEGNQPQHFGDGTRLSIL.

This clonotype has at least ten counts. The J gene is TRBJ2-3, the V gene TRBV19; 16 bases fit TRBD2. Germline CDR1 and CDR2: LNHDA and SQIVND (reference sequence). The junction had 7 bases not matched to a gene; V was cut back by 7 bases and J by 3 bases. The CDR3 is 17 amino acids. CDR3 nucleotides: TGTGCCAGTATGGGACTAGCGGGAGGGCTACGTACAGATACGCAGTATTTT. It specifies CASMGLAGGLRTDTQYF.

The CDR3 here is CASSLATYSRNTIYF. In DNA form, the CDR3 reads TGTGCCAGCAGCTTAGCCACCTATTCCAGAAACACCATATATTTT. This sequence joins TRBV7-2 and TRBJ1-3; D gene ambiguous. CDR1 is SGHTA and CDR2 is FQGNSA in the germline V gene. This CDR3 has 15 residues. The V gene lost 0 bases and the J gene lost 5 bases, with 11 bases spanning the gap.

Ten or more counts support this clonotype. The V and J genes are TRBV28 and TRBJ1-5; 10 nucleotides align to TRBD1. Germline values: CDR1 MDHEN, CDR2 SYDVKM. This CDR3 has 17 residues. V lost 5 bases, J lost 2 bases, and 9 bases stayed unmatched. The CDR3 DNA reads TGTGCCAGCAGTCGGACCGGGACAGGGGTGGGCAATCAGCCCCAGCATTTT. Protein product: CASSRTGTGVGNQPQHF. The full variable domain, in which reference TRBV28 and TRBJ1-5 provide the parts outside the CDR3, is DVKVTQSSRYLVKRTGEKVFLECVQDMDHENMFWYRQDPGLGLRLIYFSYDVKMKEKGDIPEGYSVSREKKERFSLILESASTNQTSMYLCASSRTGTGVGNQPQHFGDGTRLSIL.

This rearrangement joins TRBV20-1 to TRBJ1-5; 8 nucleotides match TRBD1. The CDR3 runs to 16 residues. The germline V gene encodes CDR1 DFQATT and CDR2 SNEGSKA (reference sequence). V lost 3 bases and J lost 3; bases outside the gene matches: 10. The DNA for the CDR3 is TGCAGTGCTAGGGAGAGGACAGGGCAAACCAATCAGCCCCAGCATTTT. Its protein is CSARERTGQTNQPQHF.

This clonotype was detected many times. The DNA for the CDR3 is TGTGCCAGCAGCGCCGGGGGGACAGCGATCAAAAACATTCAGTACTTC. It specifies CASSAGGTAIKNIQYF. The V call is TRBV7-2, the J call TRBJ2-4, with D perhaps assigned TRBD1 or TRBD2 (7 bases each). The CDR3 covers 16 residues. Germline V CDR1 and CDR2: SGHTA, FQGNSA. Trimming took 5 bases from V and 3 from J, leaving 17 bases between them.

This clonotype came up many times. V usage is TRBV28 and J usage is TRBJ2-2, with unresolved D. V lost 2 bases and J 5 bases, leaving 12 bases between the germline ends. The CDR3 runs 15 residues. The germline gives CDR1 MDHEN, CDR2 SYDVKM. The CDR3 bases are TGTGCCAGCAGTTTAGCGGCTACTGGGACCGGGGAGCTGTTTTTT. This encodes CASSLAATGTGELFF.

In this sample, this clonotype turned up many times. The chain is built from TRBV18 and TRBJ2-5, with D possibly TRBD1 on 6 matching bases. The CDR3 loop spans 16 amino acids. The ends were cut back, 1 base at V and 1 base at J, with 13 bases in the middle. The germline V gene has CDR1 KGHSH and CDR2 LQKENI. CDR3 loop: CASSPLAGDIQETQYF. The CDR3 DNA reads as TGTGCCAGCTCACCACTTGCAGGGGATATCCAAGAGACCCAGTACTTC.

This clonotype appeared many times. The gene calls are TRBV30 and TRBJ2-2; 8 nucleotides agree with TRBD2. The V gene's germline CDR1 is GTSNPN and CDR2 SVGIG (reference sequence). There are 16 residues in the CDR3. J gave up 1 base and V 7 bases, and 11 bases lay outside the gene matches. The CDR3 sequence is CASRTGRAGNTGELFF. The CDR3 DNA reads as TGTGCCTCTCGAACCGGGAGGGCCGGGAACACCGGGGAGCTGTTTTTT.

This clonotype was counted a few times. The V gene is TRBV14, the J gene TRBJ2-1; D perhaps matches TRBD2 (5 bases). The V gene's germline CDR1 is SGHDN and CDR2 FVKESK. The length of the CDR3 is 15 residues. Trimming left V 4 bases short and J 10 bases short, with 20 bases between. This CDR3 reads CASSRARGSNREQFF. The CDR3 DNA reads TGTGCCAGCAGCCGAGCCCGAGGGTCGAATAGAGAGCAGTTCTTC.